These T cell receptor beta chains were read from a single sample in a study of shared clonotypes between healthy human individuals. Measured with immunoSEQ multiplex PCR; TCRdb has only the in-frame clones, and not every one. The profile shows around 2,000,000 clones, approximately 95% of them singletons. Sequenced: naive CD4+ T cells sorted from blood. All receptors come from a man between 18 and 29 years old in good health. The CDR3 runs from the conserved cysteine through the conserved F or W. Each record gives: CDR3 protein, CDR3 DNA, J gene, clone size, D gene, V gene. D genes are given only for firm matches. Clone sizes are given selectively: once, few, many, or a class where the clone is expanded.

CASSLAEGYNEQFF	TGTGCCAGCAGCTTAGCGGAGGGCTACAATGAGCAGTTCTTC	TRBJ2-1	.	.	TRBV7-9
CSVGVRGGYTF	TGCAGCGTTGGGGTCAGGGGGGGCTACACCTTC	TRBJ1-2	once	TRBD1	TRBV29-1
CASSSRDTGNQPQHF	TGTGCCAGCAGTTCACGGGACACGGGGAATCAGCCCCAGCATTTT	TRBJ1-5	.	.	TRBV2
CASSLRAGGRTDTQYF	TGTGCCAGCAGCTTACGGGCAGGGGGCCGGACAGATACGCAGTATTTT	TRBJ2-3	.	TRBD1	TRBV5-6
CASSQAGTSVSGELFF	TGCGCCAGCAGCCAGGCAGGGACTAGCGTTAGCGGGGAGCTGTTTTTT	TRBJ2-2	.	TRBD2	TRBV4-3
CSGHTGIQETQYF	TGCAGCGGCCACACAGGGATCCAAGAGACCCAGTACTTC	TRBJ2-5	.	.	TRBV29-1
CSAAGVTGTDTQYF	TGCAGCGCGGCGGGAGTGACAGGCACAGATACGCAGTATTTT	TRBJ2-3	.	TRBD2	TRBV29-1
CASTLAGGTIYF	TGTGCCAGCACTCTAGCTGGGGGCACCATATATTTT	TRBJ1-3	.	.	TRBV28
CASSPPASGSYNEQFF	TGTGCCAGCTCACCACCGGCTAGCGGGAGCTACAATGAGCAGTTCTTC	TRBJ2-1	.	TRBD2	TRBV18
CASSLRGLAGYEQFF	TGTGCCAGCAGCCTTAGGGGACTAGCGGGATATGAGCAGTTCTTC	TRBJ2-1	.	TRBD2	TRBV7-2
CASSISENSNQPQHF	TGTGCCAGTAGTATCTCGGAGAATAGCAATCAGCCCCAGCATTTT	TRBJ1-5	.	.	TRBV19
CASSQPYLGDTDTQYF	TGCGCCAGCAGCCAACCCTATCTTGGGGACACAGATACGCAGTATTTT	TRBJ2-3	.	.	TRBV4-1
CASSVTSGGYEQYF	TGTGCCAGCAGTGTAACTAGCGGGGGGTACGAGCAGTACTTC	TRBJ2-7	.	TRBD2	TRBV2
CASSPGTSGILTYEQYF	TGTGCCAGCAGCCCCGGGACTAGCGGGATTTTGACCTACGAGCAGTACTTC	TRBJ2-7	.	TRBD2	TRBV7-2
CASGLATSNQPQHF	TGTGCTAGTGGTTTGGCGACCAGCAATCAGCCCCAGCATTTT	TRBJ1-5	.	.	TRBV12-5
CASSARGGLQNYGYTF	TGTGCCAGCAGCGCGAGAGGGGGACTCCAGAACTATGGCTACACCTTC	TRBJ1-2	few	.	TRBV9
CASSLGLAGPTDTQYF	TGTGCCAGTAGCCTGGGGCTAGCGGGGCCCACAGATACGCAGTATTTT	TRBJ2-3	.	TRBD2	TRBV19
CASSSPDSTGGYTF	TGCGCCAGCAGCTCCCCCGACAGCACCGGAGGCTACACCTTC	TRBJ1-2	once	.	TRBV5-1
CASKEGEVAEAFF	TGTGCCAGCAAAGAGGGGGAAGTGGCTGAAGCTTTCTTT	TRBJ1-1	.	.	TRBV2
CSVDPGTGGHEQYF	TGCAGCGTGGATCCCGGGACAGGGGGTCACGAGCAGTACTTC	TRBJ2-7	.	TRBD1	TRBV29-1
CSVITGTGVNTEAFF	TGCAGCGTCATTACCGGGACAGGGGTGAACACTGAAGCTTTCTTT	TRBJ1-1	.	TRBD1	TRBV29-1
CASNNDRIYNSPLHF	TGTGCCAGCAACAACGACAGGATCTATAATTCACCCCTCCACTTT	TRBJ1-6	.	.	TRBV7-9
CASTRTGGAYEQYF	TGCGCCAGCACCCGGACAGGGGGAGCCTACGAGCAGTACTTC	TRBJ2-7	.	TRBD1	TRBV5-1
CASSRGARNSPLHF	TGTGCCAGTAGTCGTGGGGCACGCAATTCACCCCTCCACTTT	TRBJ1-6	.	.	TRBV19
CASSRTDKQFF	TGTGCCAGCAGCCGGACTGATAAGCAGTTCTTC	TRBJ2-1	.	.	TRBV7-9
CASRGSGQPQHF	TGTGCCAGCAGGGGGTCAGGGCAGCCCCAGCATTTT	TRBJ1-5	.	.	TRBV27
CAISESSYSNQPQHF	TGTGCCATCAGTGAGTCAAGTTATAGCAATCAGCCCCAGCATTTT	TRBJ1-5	.	.	TRBV10-3
CASSRTGDTEAFF	TGTGCCAGCAGTCGGACAGGTGACACTGAAGCTTTCTTT	TRBJ1-1	.	TRBD1	TRBV6-5
CASSPRQGSEAFF	TGTGCCAGCAGTCCCAGACAGGGGAGTGAAGCTTTCTTT	TRBJ1-1	.	TRBD1	TRBV6-5
CASSLSLHSRSNYGYTF	TGTGCCAGCAGTTTATCTCTTCATAGTAGGTCTAACTATGGCTACACCTTC	TRBJ1-2	.	.	TRBV27
CASRPLSGNTIYF	TGTGCCAGCAGGCCCCTCTCTGGAAACACCATATATTTT	TRBJ1-3	.	.	TRBV2
CASSLGDRVYEQYF	TGTGCCAGCAGCTTAGGGGACAGGGTCTACGAGCAGTACTTC	TRBJ2-7	.	TRBD1	TRBV7-8
CASSEGTGNRNTQYF	TGTGCCAGCAGTGAAGGGACAGGGAATAGAAATACGCAGTATTTT	TRBJ2-3	.	TRBD1	TRBV6-1
CASSIDRDNSPLHF	TGTGCCAGTAGTATTGATAGGGATAATTCACCCCTCCACTTC	TRBJ1-6	.	.	TRBV19
CATLTRQGEAFF	TGTGCCACACTAACAAGGCAAGGTGAAGCTTTCTTT	TRBJ1-1	.	.	TRBV27
CASSPTLGPSVEQYF	TGTGCCAGCTCACCCACCCTAGGACCCTCGGTGGAGCAGTACTTC	TRBJ2-7	.	.	TRBV18
CASSSWPDPMAYEQYF	TGTGCCAGCAGTTCCTGGCCGGATCCGATGGCCTACGAGCAGTACTTC	TRBJ2-7	.	.	TRBV27
CASSLAGVINEKLFF	TGTGCCAGCAGCTTAGCAGGGGTGATTAATGAAAAACTGTTTTTT	TRBJ1-4	.	.	TRBV7-9
CATGYSSLYEQYF	TGTGCCACAGGGTACAGCAGTCTCTACGAGCAGTACTTC	TRBJ2-7	.	.	TRBV2
CASSRGQGPYNEQFF	TGTGCCAGCAGCCGGGGACAGGGCCCCTACAATGAGCAGTTCTTC	TRBJ2-1	.	TRBD1	TRBV9
CARGPGGRTYEQYF	TGTGCCAGGGGTCCGGGGGGGCGCACCTACGAGCAGTACTTC	TRBJ2-7	.	.	TRBV21-1
CASSPGQRGLIQETQYF	TGTGCCAGCAGCCCGGGCCAGCGGGGACTTATTCAAGAGACCCAGTACTTC	TRBJ2-5	few	TRBD2	TRBV5-8
CASSPRQGLWNYGYTF	TGTGCCAGCAGCCCTCGACAGGGGTTGTGGAACTATGGCTACACCTTC	TRBJ1-2	.	TRBD1	TRBV7-2
CASSLTGDAGELFF	TGTGCCAGCTCCCTGACAGGGGATGCCGGGGAGCTGTTTTTT	TRBJ2-2	once	TRBD1	TRBV18
CASRSIQAYSYGYTF	TGTGCCAGTCGATCGATACAGGCCTATAGTTATGGCTACACCTTC	TRBJ1-2	.	.	TRBV27